The 22 T cell receptor beta chains below were found in one sample sequenced in a study of shared clonotypes between healthy human individuals. Method: immunoSEQ multiplex PCR; TCRdb's copy keeps in-frame clones and lacks some. In the table there are about 1.5 million clones, around 98% of which are singletons. Sequenced input: naive CD4+ T cells sorted from blood. The subset denotes: CD45RA+ positively selected. The receptors were sampled from a man aged 25 to 45 in good health.

This clone was seen a single time. The rearrangement links TRBV5-1 to TRBJ2-5; 10 bases line up with TRBD2. The CDR3 runs 15 residues. Germline trimming cut 6 bases from V and 2 bases from J; bases unmatched to any gene: 7. Per the germline V gene, CDR1 is SGHRS and CDR2 is YFSETQ. CDR3 region: CASNEGLAEQETQYF. CDR3 bases: TGCGCCAGCAACGAAGGACTAGCGGAGCAAGAGACCCAGTACTTC.

This chain links TRBV29-1 with TRBJ2-1, with TRBD2 matching over 8 bases. Trimming at V came to 4 bases and at J to 5 bases, leaving 4 bases not matched to a gene. The CDR3 has 13 amino acids. Germline V gene data show CDR1 as SQVTM and CDR2 as ANQGSEA. CDR3 nucleotide sequence: TGCAGCGTTGCCGGGAGGGCCAACAATGAGCAGTTCTTC. Protein product: CSVAGRANNEQFF.

The rearrangement uses TRBV2 and TRBJ2-5; TRBD2 agrees at 7 bases. Germline CDR1 is SNHLY and CDR2 is FYNNEI. V lost 7 bases and J lost 3; bases outside the gene matches: 5. CDR3 length: 13 amino acids. CDR3 in DNA: TGTGCCAGCATGCGGGGGTCCAAAGAGACCCAGTACTTC. Protein: CASMRGSKETQYF.

This chain links TRBV28 with TRBJ2-7; D unclear. Trimming removed 7 bases at V and 7 bases at J, with 14 bases between. Germline V gene data show CDR1 as MDHEN and CDR2 as SYDVKM. The CDR3 has 12 amino acids. The CDR3 coding sequence is TGTGCCAGCAAGGCCGGCCTCGGGGAGCAGTACTTC. It encodes CASKAGLGEQYF.

The CDR3 DNA reads TGTGCCTGGAGGGGCCAGTTCTTC. It is translated as CAWRGQFF. The gene calls are TRBV30 and TRBJ2-1; D is ambiguous. The CDR3 contains 8 residues. Trimming shortened V by 3 bases and J by 13 bases, and 4 bases separated the two germline ends. CDR1 is GTSNPN, CDR2 SVGIG, per germline (reference sequence).

Notes on this clone: Different DNA sequences within this sample yield the same CDR3. The chain is built from TRBV18 and TRBJ2-3, with 9 nucleotides matching TRBD2. The germline CDR1 and CDR2 sequences are KGHSH and LQKENI. Trimming cost V 3 bases and J 0 bases; bases outside gene matches: 1. This CDR3 comprises 15 residues. CDR3 DNA sequence: TGTGCCAGCTCACCCGGACTAGCGAGCACAGATACGCAGTATTTT. It encodes CASSPGLASTDTQYF. Drawing the rest from reference TRBV18 and TRBJ2-3, the complete variable domain is NAGVMQNPRHLVRRRGQEARLRCSPMKGHSHVYWYRQLPEEGLKFMVYLQKENIIDESGMPKERFSAEFPKEGPSILRIQQVVRGDSAAYFCASSPGLASTDTQYFGPGTRLTVL.

The chain is built from TRBV5-8 and TRBJ2-5; no reliable D call. This CDR3 is built from 12 residues. V was trimmed by 2 bases and J by 5 bases, leaving 7 bases between them. The germline CDR1 and CDR2 sequences are SGHTS and YDEGEE. In DNA form, the CDR3 reads TGTGCCAGCAGCTTCTTTCCGGAGACCCAGTACTTC. It specifies CASSFFPETQYF.

The genes are TRBV28 and TRBJ2-7, with D unclear. Between the trimmed V and J ends, which lost 1 base and 3 bases, there was a span of 10 bases. The CDR3 runs 14 residues. Germline loops: CDR1 MDHEN, CDR2 SYDVKM. The CDR3 is CASSLLGPYYEQYF. The CDR3 DNA follows: TGTGCCAGCAGTTTATTAGGACCATACTACGAGCAGTACTTC.

The chain couples TRBV11-3 to TRBJ2-1; a weak D match, TRBD1 (6 bases). The V gene's germline CDR1 is SGHNT and CDR2 YENEEA. Trimming took off 4 bases at V and 0 bases at J, with 16 bases between the two ends. The CDR3 sequence is 17 residues long. DNA of the CDR3: TGTGCCAGCAGCTCGTCCCAGGGGATAAGCTCCTACAATGAGCAGTTCTTC. This encodes CASSSSQGISSYNEQFF.

This rearrangement joins TRBV7-9 to TRBJ1-3, with TRBD1 matching over 10 bases. This CDR3 comprises 17 residues. Germline values: CDR1 SEHNR, CDR2 FQNEAQ (reference sequence). Trimming took 5 bases from V and 2 from J; bases not matched to a gene: 9. The CDR3 sequence: CASSANRDRGPGNTIYF. The CDR3 DNA reads TGTGCCAGCAGCGCCAACAGGGACAGGGGACCTGGAAACACCATATATTTT.

The chain recombines TRBV5-1 with TRBJ2-1; D ambiguous. CDR3 length: 16 residues. Between the trimmed V and J ends, which lost 4 bases and 0 bases, there was a span of 14 bases. Looked up from germline, CDR1 is SGHRS and CDR2 is YFSETQ. The CDR3 spells CASSPDGGSSYNEQFF. In DNA form, the CDR3 reads TGCGCCAGCAGCCCCGACGGCGGAAGCTCCTACAATGAGCAGTTCTTC.

Concerning this clone itself: Other DNA sequences within the sample encode an identical CDR3. The V call is TRBV7-9, the J call TRBJ1-1, with a weak D call TRBD1 (5 bases). Trimming removed 1 base at V and 1 base at J, with 7 bases between. This CDR3 contains 14 residues. Germline values: CDR1 SEHNR, CDR2 FQNEAQ (reference sequence). The CDR3 here is CASSLGGGNTEAFF. The CDR3 DNA reads as TGTGCCAGCAGCTTAGGGGGCGGGAACACTGAAGCTTTCTTT.

The rearrangement joins TRBV5-1 to TRBJ2-7; maybe TRBD2 (6 bases). CDR3 size: 14 residues. V was trimmed by 3 bases and J by 0 bases, leaving 10 bases between them. CDR1 is SGHRS, CDR2 YFSETQ, per germline. The CDR3 loop is CASSSGTDSYEQYF. The CDR3 DNA reads as TGCGCCAGCAGCTCCGGGACTGACTCCTACGAGCAGTACTTC.

The CDR3 DNA is TGTGCCAGCAGTGATGGTCGCCGGAAGACCTACAATGAGCAGTTCTTC. It translates to CASSDGRRKTYNEQFF. The chain is built from TRBV25-1 and TRBJ2-1; D uncertain. The CDR3 is made up of 16 amino acids. With 3 bases removed from V and 2 bases from J, the gap between germline ends came to 14 bases. Germline loops: CDR1 MGHDK, CDR2 SYGVNS.

V gene TRBV6-5 combines with J gene TRBJ1-3; possibly TRBD1 for D (5 bases). The germline V gene has CDR1 MNHEY and CDR2 SVGAGI. This CDR3 is 15 amino acids long. Deletions cut 2 bases from V and 0 bases from J, with 8 bases between. DNA of the CDR3: TGTGCCAGCAGTTACGAGGGGAGCTCTGGAAACACCATATATTTT. Protein product: CASSYEGSSGNTIYF.

V gene TRBV7-2 combines with J gene TRBJ2-3; 13 bases line up with TRBD2. Germline CDR1 SGHTA, CDR2 FQGNSA. The CDR3 is 17 amino acids. V lost 1 base, J lost 2 bases, and 3 bases stayed unmatched. The CDR3 DNA reads as TGTGCCAGCAGCTTAGTGGGGACTAGCGGGAACACAGATACGCAGTATTTT. It yields the protein CASSLVGTSGNTDTQYF.

Turning to this clone: This same CDR3 is encoded by further DNA sequences in the sample. J is TRBJ2-7 and V is TRBV28; 9 bases line up with TRBD2. The germline gives CDR1 MDHEN, CDR2 SYDVKM. Trimming took 2 bases from V and 2 from J; bases not matched to a gene: 1. This CDR3 has 14 amino acids. This CDR3 reads CASSLAGGAYEQYF. CDR3 bases: TGTGCCAGCAGTTTAGCGGGAGGGGCCTACGAGCAGTACTTC.

The rearrangement links TRBV18 to TRBJ2-2; TRBD2 matches at 7 bases. The CDR3 length is 17 residues. The germline V gene encodes CDR1 KGHSH and CDR2 LQKENI. The trim removed 0 bases at V and 4 bases at J, leaving 8 bases unmatched. The DNA for the CDR3 is TGTGCCAGCTCACCACCAGGCGGGAGACAACTCACCGGGGAGCTGTTTTTT. Residues: CASSPPGGRQLTGELFF.

The gene calls are TRBV18 and TRBJ2-7, with D unclear. With 5 bases removed from V and 0 bases from J, the gap between germline ends came to 8 bases. Germline loops: CDR1 KGHSH, CDR2 LQKENI. This CDR3 has 13 residues. The CDR3 here is CASSDYSSYEQYF. The CDR3 bases are TGTGCCAGCTCAGATTACAGCTCCTACGAGCAGTACTTC.

The chain uses TRBV5-1 and TRBJ1-2, with no clear D. The germline V gene has CDR1 SGHRS and CDR2 YFSETQ. V was cut by 1 base and J by 1 base, with 5 bases left in between. The length of the CDR3 is 13 residues. The CDR3, as DNA: TGCGCCAGCAGCTTGCCTGATAACTATGGCTACACCTTC. It translates to CASSLPDNYGYTF.

The chain couples TRBV19 to TRBJ2-3; no reliable D call. Trimming cost V 1 base and J 5 bases, with 16 bases left between them. The CDR3 has 16 amino acids. Germline V CDR1 and CDR2: LNHDA, SQIVND (reference sequence). CDR3 bases: TGTGCCAGTAGTATAGCTTCCCCGATGGCAGGAGATACGCAGTATTTT. Translation gives CASSIASPMAGDTQYF.

The genes are TRBV27 and TRBJ1-3; 9 bases are shared with TRBD1. The junction had 5 bases not matched to a gene; V was cut back by 5 bases and J by 3 bases. Per germline, CDR1 MNHEY and CDR2 SMNVEV (reference sequence). CDR3 length equals 15 residues. For the CDR3, the DNA is TGTGCCAGCAGTCTGACAGGGGGAGTTGGAAACACCATATATTTT. It encodes CASSLTGGVGNTIYF.